This entry lists 32 T cell receptor beta chains sequenced from one sample in a study of CD8+CD57+ T cells in acquired aplastic anemia. Using genomic DNA as the template, TCR beta VDJ and CDR3 profiling was carried out. TCRdb called the reads again in MiXCR, with one record for every CDR3 protein. This sample has 180,000 or so distinct CDR3 sequences, with under 55% found just once. Sequenced: sorted CD4+, CD8+, or CD8+CD57+ T cells (not recorded which) from PBMCs. These receptors all stem from a human donor in good health.

This clonotype was observed at least ten times. The CDR3 loop reads CASSLVSDFSTEKLFF. CDR3 in DNA: TGTGCCAGCAGCTTAGTCTCGGACTTCTCGACTGAAAAACTGTTTTTT. The J gene is TRBJ1-4, the V gene TRBV7-9; no definite D call. This CDR3 has 16 residues. Germline CDR1 SEHNR, CDR2 FQNEAQ (reference sequence). The germline V and J ends were trimmed by 1 base and 7 bases, with 16 bases remaining between them. Full variable domain (outside the CDR3, taken from reference TRBV7-9 and TRBJ1-4): DTGVSQNPRHKITKRGQNVTFRCDPISEHNRLYWYRQTLGQGPEFLTYFQNEAQLEKSRLLSDRFSAERPKGSFSTLEIQRTEQGDSAMYLCASSLVSDFSTEKLFFGSGTQLSVL.

The rearrangement joins TRBV10-2 to TRBJ2-5; 8 bases are a match to TRBD1. Trimming removed 7 bases from V and 4 bases from J; junction bases left unmatched: 8. Germline assignment: CDR1 WSHSY and CDR2 SAAADI. This CDR3 has 14 amino acids. CDR3 sequence: CASTTQGEGETQYF. The CDR3 bases are TGCGCCAGCACTACACAGGGGGAAGGAGAGACCCAGTACTTC.

J is TRBJ1-4 and V is TRBV27; 7 nucleotides agree with TRBD1. V shed 6 bases, J shed 4 bases, and the junction held 8 bases outside the gene matches. In germline, CDR1 is MNHEY, CDR2 SMNVEV (reference sequence). CDR3 length: 15 amino acids. The CDR3 protein is CASSHTGDINEKLFF. CDR3 nucleotides: TGTGCCAGCAGCCATACAGGGGACATTAATGAAAAACTGTTTTTT.

As regards this clonotype: A single base separates this from a much larger clone, so it may be a read error. The chain has TRBV4-3 and TRBJ2-1; 10 nucleotides match TRBD2. The CDR3 is 14 amino acids. CDR1 LGHNA and CDR2 YSLEER come from the germline V gene. CDR3 in DNA: TGCGCCAGCAGCCAAGAAAGGCTAGCGGGAGTTAGGTCCTTC. It yields the protein CASSQERLAGVRSF.

This clonotype was recorded a few times. The chain has TRBV27 and TRBJ2-7; D may correspond to TRBD1 or TRBD2 (5 bases each). Germline loops: CDR1 MNHEY, CDR2 SMNVEV (reference sequence). The CDR3 is made up of 15 amino acids. Trimming removed 3 bases at V and 2 bases at J, with 14 bases between. The CDR3 nucleotides read TGTGCCAGCAGTTTGGGTGGGACGGCTGCCTACGAGCAGTACTTC. Translated, it gives CASSLGGTAAYEQYF.

The chain couples TRBV9 to TRBJ2-7, with 10 nucleotides matching TRBD1. The V and J ends lost 0 bases and 4 bases, in that order; junction bases with no gene match: 4. The CDR3 covers 15 residues. Germline CDR1 is SGDLS and CDR2 is YYNGEE. In DNA, the CDR3 is TGTGCCAGCAGCGTAGCTCCGGGACAGGGGTACGAGCAGTACTTC. As protein: CASSVAPGQGYEQYF.

V is TRBV2 and J is TRBJ1-1; TRBD1 is a possible D gene (5 bases). The CDR3 loop spans 13 amino acids. V gave up 8 bases and J gave up 10 bases, with 20 bases separating them. Looked up from germline, CDR1 is SNHLY and CDR2 is FYNNEI. The CDR3 coding sequence is TGTGCCAGCGTGGGACGGACTCTGGCGGGAGCTTTCTTT. This sequence encodes CASVGRTLAGAFF. Using reference TRBV2 and TRBJ1-1 for the parts outside the CDR3, the full variable domain is EPEVTQTPSHQVTQMGQEVILRCVPISNHLYFYWYRQILGQKVEFLVSFYNNEISEKSEIFDDQFSVERPDGSNFTLKIRSTKLEDSAMYFCASVGRTLAGAFFGQGTRLTVV.

This clonotype was detected only a few times. The rearrangement links TRBV30 to TRBJ2-6; no reliable D call. Germline values: CDR1 GTSNPN, CDR2 SVGIG (reference sequence). Between the trimmed V and J ends, which lost 1 base and 0 bases, there was a span of 10 bases. This CDR3 is built from 16 residues. DNA of the CDR3: TGTGCCTGGAGTGAAGCCCGTATCTCTGGGGCCAACGTCCTGACTTTC. It is translated as CAWSEARISGANVLTF.

This clonotype was observed many times. V and J are TRBV7-2 and TRBJ1-1; the D is unclear. Germline V CDR1 and CDR2: SGHTA, FQGNSA. The V end lost 5 bases, the J end lost 0 bases, and 4 bases lay between the germline ends. The CDR3 extends over 12 amino acids. The DNA for the CDR3 is TGTGCCAGCAGCCTCATGAACACTGAAGCTTTCTTT. Translation: CASSLMNTEAFF.

Concerning this clonotype: A much larger clone lies one base from this, so it may be a read error. V usage is TRBV6-4 and J usage is TRBJ2-3; the match to TRBD1 covers 9 bases. Germline assignment: CDR1 MRHNA and CDR2 SNTAGT. This CDR3 is 13 amino acids long. The CDR3: CASSRQGGDMQYF. CDR3 sequence (DNA): TGTGCCAGCAGTCGACAGGGGGGAGATATGCAGTATTTT.

This clonotype was recorded a few times. The chain joins TRBV10-2 to TRBJ2-7; D gene ambiguous. CDR3 length: 13 residues. Trimming removed 6 bases at V and 1 base at J, with 10 bases between. Germline V gives CDR1 WSHSY, CDR2 SAAADI. The CDR3 region has the DNA TGCGCCAGCAGACAATCAGGTTCCTACGAGCAGTACTTC. It specifies CASRQSGSYEQYF.

By share of the sample, this clonotype is medium-sized. This sequence joins TRBV15 and TRBJ1-6; D is uncertain. The CDR3 loop spans 13 amino acids. Trimming shortened V by 1 base and J by 7 bases, and 5 bases separated the two germline ends. Germline CDR1 LNHNV, CDR2 YYDKDF (reference sequence). In DNA, the CDR3 is TGTGCCACCAGCAGAGGATCGAATTCACCCCTCCACTTT. Its translation: CATSRGSNSPLHF.

This clonotype occurred once. A single base separates this from a much larger clone, so it may be a read error. The genes are TRBV5-6 and TRBJ2-7; TRBD2 is a possible D gene (5 bases). V was shortened by 1 base and J by 0 bases, with 14 bases between the two germline ends. Germline V gene data show CDR1 as SGHDT and CDR2 as YYEEEE. This CDR3 has 16 amino acids. This CDR3 is CASSLLGSAVSYEQYF. Here the CDR3 DNA reads TGTGCCAGCAGCTTGTTGGGTAGCGCGGTCTCCTACGAGCAGTACTTC. The complete variable domain, with remaining parts taken from reference TRBV5-6 and TRBJ2-7, reads DAGVTQSPTHLIKTRGQQVTLRCSPKSGHDTVSWYQQALGQGPQFIFQYYEEEERQRGNFPDRFSGHQFPNYSSELNVNALLLGDSALYLCASSLLGSAVSYEQYFGPGTRLTVT.

This clonotype was recorded at least ten times. The rearrangement links TRBV20-1 to TRBJ2-7, with D uncertain. V was cut by 5 bases and J by 2 bases, with 13 bases left in between. Germline V gene data show CDR1 as DFQATT and CDR2 as SNEGSKA (reference sequence). The CDR3 has 13 amino acids. The CDR3 protein is CSAHPASPYEQYF. The CDR3 DNA is TGCAGTGCTCACCCAGCCAGTCCCTACGAGCAGTACTTC.

V and J are TRBV7-3 and TRBJ2-1, with 10 bases aligning to TRBD1. Germline V gene sequence: CDR1 SGHTA, CDR2 FQGTGA. The CDR3 contains 15 residues. The V segment lost 1 base and the J segment 6 bases; nucleotides outside the gene matches: 3. This CDR3 reads CASSLKRTGGNEQFF. CDR3 bases: TGTGCCAGCAGCTTAAAGAGGACAGGGGGCAATGAGCAGTTCTTC.

This clonotype was recorded many times. The chain recombines TRBV4-1 with TRBJ1-3; D not certain. Germline V gene lookup returns CDR1 MGHRA and CDR2 YSYEKL. V was cut by 0 bases and J by 0 bases, with 6 bases left in between. The CDR3 totals 15 residues. The CDR3 nucleotides read TGCGCCAGCAGCCAAGATCTCGCCTCTGGAAACACCATATATTTT. It is translated as CASSQDLASGNTIYF.

The chain uses TRBV30 and TRBJ2-3; unclear D gene. Trimming left V 3 bases short and J 2 bases short, with 12 bases between. This CDR3 comprises 14 residues. Germline lookup yields CDR1 GTSNPN and CDR2 SVGIG (reference sequence). In nucleotides, the CDR3 is TGTGCCTGGAGGATAACAGCTTTCACAGATACGCAGTATTTT. It codes for CAWRITAFTDTQYF.

The chain links TRBV28 to TRBJ1-1; D is uncertain. The CDR3 has 12 residues. Germline lookup yields CDR1 MDHEN and CDR2 SYDVKM. Deletions cut 8 bases from V and 4 bases from J, with 11 bases between. In DNA form, the CDR3 reads TGTGCCAGCTTTACCCCGGGCACTGAAGCTTTCTTT. Its protein product is CASFTPGTEAFF.

The table lists this clonotype with many counts. The rearrangement links TRBV4-1 to TRBJ2-5, with D maybe TRBD2 (6 bases). The CDR3 loop spans 15 amino acids. CDR1 is MGHRA and CDR2 is YSYEKL in the germline V gene. Trimming removed 6 bases at V and 0 bases at J, with 14 bases between. The CDR3 nucleotides are TGCGCCAGCAGTCGCCGCGGGGTCGACCAAGAGACCCAGTACTTC. Residues: CASSRRGVDQETQYF.

This clonotype was detected a few times. The chain uses TRBV5-1 and TRBJ2-7; D uncertain. The V and J ends lost 4 bases and 6 bases respectively, with 11 bases between them. CDR1 is SGHRS and CDR2 is YFSETQ in the germline V gene. The CDR3 extends over 12 amino acids. The CDR3 bases are TGCGCCAGCAGCGTACGTTTAGGCGAGCAGTACTTC. This sequence encodes CASSVRLGEQYF. Using reference TRBV5-1 and TRBJ2-7 for the parts outside the CDR3, the full variable domain is KAGVTQTPRYLIKTRGQQVTLSCSPISGHRSVSWYQQTPGQGLQFLFEYFSETQRNKGNFPGRFSGRQFSNSRSEMNVSTLELGDSALYLCASSVRLGEQYFGPGTRLTVT.

As for this clonotype: A read error is possible here, since a much larger clone lies one base away. The gene calls are TRBV2 and TRBJ2-7; D not resolved. With 7 bases removed from V and 4 bases from J, the gap between germline ends came to 8 bases. CDR3 length: 11 amino acids. Germline V lookup: CDR1 SNHLY, CDR2 FYNNEI. CDR3 in DNA: TGTGCCAGCACCCTATTATACGAGCAGTACTTC. Its protein product is CASTLLYEQYF.

In its sample, this clonotype was seen a few times. This chain connects TRBV6-1 to TRBJ2-1; 14 bases fit TRBD2. The junction had 6 bases not matched to a gene; V was cut back by 5 bases and J by 9 bases. The CDR3 covers 15 residues. CDR1 and CDR2 (germline): MNHNS, SASEGT. The chain's CDR3 is CASSIPGLAGAEQFF. The CDR3 nucleotides are TGTGCCAGCAGTATTCCGGGACTAGCGGGAGCTGAGCAGTTCTTC.

This clonotype was recorded a few times. The chain combines TRBV10-3 with TRBJ1-3, with 9 positions matching TRBD1. V trimming: 6 bases; J trimming: 2 bases; junction bases outside the gene matches: 2. Per the germline V gene, CDR1 is ENHRY and CDR2 is SYGVKD. The CDR3 length is 14 residues. DNA for the CDR3: TGTGCCATCAGGACAGGGGGGGCTGGAAACACCATATATTTT. This encodes CAIRTGGAGNTIYF.

This clonotype was picked up one time. J is TRBJ2-2 and V is TRBV13, with D unresolved. The V gene lost 8 bases and the J gene lost 6 bases, with 10 bases spanning the gap. CDR1 PRHDT and CDR2 FYEKMQ come from the germline V gene (reference sequence). The CDR3 has 12 residues. CDR3: CASSVLPGELFF. In DNA, the CDR3 is TGTGCCAGCTCGGTTTTACCCGGGGAGCTGTTTTTT.

The chain carries TRBV24-1 and TRBJ1-5; D may be TRBD1 (5 bases). CDR1 is KGHDR and CDR2 is SFDVKD in the germline V gene. V lost 7 bases to trimming and J lost 5 bases, with 14 bases between them. This CDR3 comprises 14 residues. Here the CDR3 DNA reads TGTGCCACCAGCTCCGGGACGATTTATCAGCCCCAGCATTTT. Protein: CATSSGTIYQPQHF.

Many counts were recorded for this clonotype. This rearrangement joins TRBV19 to TRBJ2-6, with 7 bases identical to TRBD2. The J segment lost 2 bases and the V segment lost 8 bases, leaving 6 bases of the junction unmatched. Germline V gives CDR1 LNHDA, CDR2 SQIVND (reference sequence). The CDR3 extends over 15 amino acids. This chain's CDR3 is CASALGGAGANVLTF. The CDR3, as DNA: TGTGCCAGTGCCCTGGGGGGGGCTGGGGCCAACGTCCTGACTTTC.

The gene calls are TRBV7-6 and TRBJ2-3; D remains unclear. Trimming shortened V by 1 base and J by 4 bases, and 6 bases separated the two germline ends. The CDR3 spans 13 residues. In germline, CDR1 is SGHVS, CDR2 FNYEAQ. In DNA, the CDR3 is TGTGCCAGCAGCTTAGGCACACCAGATACGCAGTATTTT. Amino acids: CASSLGTPDTQYF.

This clonotype has ten or more counts. The chain uses TRBV6-2 or TRBV6-3 and TRBJ1-6; D is ambiguous. CDR1 is MNHEY, CDR2 SVGEGT, per germline. Trimming removed 9 bases from V and 0 bases from J, with 9 bases in between. This CDR3 contains 14 residues. The CDR3 sequence: CASKESSYNSPLHF. CDR3 bases: TGTGCCAGTAAGGAGAGCTCCTATAATTCACCCCTCCACTTT.

The rearrangement links TRBV5-8 to TRBJ2-2; TRBD1 is a possible D gene (5 bases). Trimming removed 6 bases at V and 4 bases at J, with 13 bases between. The CDR3 runs to 14 residues. CDR1 and CDR2 from the germline V gene are SGHTS and YDEGEE. The CDR3 region is CASTPTVSTGELFF. CDR3 in DNA: TGTGCCAGCACGCCGACAGTATCCACCGGGGAGCTGTTTTTT. Complete variable domain (other parts from reference TRBV5-8 and TRBJ2-2): EAGVTQSPTHLIKTRGQQATLRCSPISGHTSVYWYQQALGLGLQFLLWYDEGEERNRGNFPPRFSGRQFPNYSSELNVNALELEDSALYLCASTPTVSTGELFFGEGSRLTVL.

This clonotype was recorded at least ten times. The chain is built from TRBV11-3 and TRBJ2-5; 9 nucleotides match TRBD2. The CDR3 has 13 amino acids. The germline gives CDR1 SGHNT, CDR2 YENEEA. Trimming removed 3 bases from V and 7 bases from J; junction bases left unmatched: 3. CDR3: CASSLVLAGTQYF. The CDR3 nucleotides read TGTGCCAGCAGCTTGGTACTAGCGGGGACCCAGTACTTC.

This clonotype was seen more than once but under ten times. The rearrangement links TRBV4-1 to TRBJ2-4; D uncertain. The CDR3 is made up of 20 amino acids. Trimming cost V 1 base and J 0 bases, with 22 bases left between them. Germline loops: CDR1 MGHRA, CDR2 YSYEKL. The CDR3 here is CASSQGPVRRRTQAKNIQYF. CDR3 in DNA: TGCGCCAGCAGCCAAGGTCCTGTAAGGCGACGCACTCAAGCCAAAAACATTCAGTACTTC.

This rearrangement joins TRBV7-2 to TRBJ1-1; 7 bases match TRBD1. The germline V gene has CDR1 SGHTA and CDR2 FQGNSA. V lost 5 bases and J lost 4; bases outside the gene matches: 10. The CDR3 runs to 15 residues. CDR3 in amino acids: CASSQADRDGTEAFF. The CDR3 nucleotides are TGTGCCAGCAGCCAGGCCGACAGGGACGGCACTGAAGCTTTCTTT. Full variable domain (outside the CDR3, taken from reference TRBV7-2 and TRBJ1-1): GAGVSQSPSNKVTEKGKDVELRCDPISGHTALYWYRQSLGQGLEFLIYFQGNSAPDKSGLPSDRFSAERTGGSVSTLTIQRTQQEDSAVYLCASSQADRDGTEAFFGQGTRLTVV.